This TCR beta chain was captured in a study of CD8 T cells in Susac syndrome. With random hexamers, roughly 0.45 to 1 ug RNA was reverse transcribed. TCRdb re-derived calls from the immunoSEQ multiplex PCR reads in MiXCR, one entry per CDR3 protein. The repertoire has roughly 80,000 distinct CDR3 sequences, 94% of them found once; the top ten carry around 0.25%. This receptor was identified in a human donor in good health. The sequencing input was CD8+ T cells from PBMCs.

The CDR3 DNA follows: TGTGCCAGCAGTTTATCAATCGGAGACACCTACTACGAGCAGTACTTC. Its translation is CASSLSIGDTYYEQYF. This chain joins TRBV27 and TRBJ2-7; the D is unclear. The CDR3 runs to 16 residues. Germline values: CDR1 MNHEY, CDR2 SMNVEV (reference sequence). Trimming stripped 0 bases from V and 3 bases from J, with 15 bases between.